Reported below is one TCR beta chain. Sequencing used immunoSEQ multiplex PCR; TCRdb keeps in-frame clones, though not all of them. The sample carries about 2 million clones, over 85% recorded once. Germline-derived CDR1 and CDR2 are SGHNT and YYREEE (reference sequence). The V and J ends lost 6 bases and 2 bases respectively, with 12 bases between them. This CDR3 has 13 amino acids. Naivety among CD8 cells was defined by CD45RO negativity and positive CCR7 selection, thereby excluding terminally differentiated effector memory CD45RA+ cells. The sample is drawn from a study of shared clonotypes between healthy human individuals.

The J gene is TRBJ2-7, the V gene TRBV5-4, with D possibly matching TRBD2 (5 bases). The sequence was collected from a man between 18 and 29 years old in good health. Sequenced material: naive CD8+ T cells sorted from blood. The chain's CDR3 is CASTQDSAYEQYF. The CDR3 nucleotides are TGTGCCAGCACCCAGGACTCAGCCTACGAGCAGTACTTC.